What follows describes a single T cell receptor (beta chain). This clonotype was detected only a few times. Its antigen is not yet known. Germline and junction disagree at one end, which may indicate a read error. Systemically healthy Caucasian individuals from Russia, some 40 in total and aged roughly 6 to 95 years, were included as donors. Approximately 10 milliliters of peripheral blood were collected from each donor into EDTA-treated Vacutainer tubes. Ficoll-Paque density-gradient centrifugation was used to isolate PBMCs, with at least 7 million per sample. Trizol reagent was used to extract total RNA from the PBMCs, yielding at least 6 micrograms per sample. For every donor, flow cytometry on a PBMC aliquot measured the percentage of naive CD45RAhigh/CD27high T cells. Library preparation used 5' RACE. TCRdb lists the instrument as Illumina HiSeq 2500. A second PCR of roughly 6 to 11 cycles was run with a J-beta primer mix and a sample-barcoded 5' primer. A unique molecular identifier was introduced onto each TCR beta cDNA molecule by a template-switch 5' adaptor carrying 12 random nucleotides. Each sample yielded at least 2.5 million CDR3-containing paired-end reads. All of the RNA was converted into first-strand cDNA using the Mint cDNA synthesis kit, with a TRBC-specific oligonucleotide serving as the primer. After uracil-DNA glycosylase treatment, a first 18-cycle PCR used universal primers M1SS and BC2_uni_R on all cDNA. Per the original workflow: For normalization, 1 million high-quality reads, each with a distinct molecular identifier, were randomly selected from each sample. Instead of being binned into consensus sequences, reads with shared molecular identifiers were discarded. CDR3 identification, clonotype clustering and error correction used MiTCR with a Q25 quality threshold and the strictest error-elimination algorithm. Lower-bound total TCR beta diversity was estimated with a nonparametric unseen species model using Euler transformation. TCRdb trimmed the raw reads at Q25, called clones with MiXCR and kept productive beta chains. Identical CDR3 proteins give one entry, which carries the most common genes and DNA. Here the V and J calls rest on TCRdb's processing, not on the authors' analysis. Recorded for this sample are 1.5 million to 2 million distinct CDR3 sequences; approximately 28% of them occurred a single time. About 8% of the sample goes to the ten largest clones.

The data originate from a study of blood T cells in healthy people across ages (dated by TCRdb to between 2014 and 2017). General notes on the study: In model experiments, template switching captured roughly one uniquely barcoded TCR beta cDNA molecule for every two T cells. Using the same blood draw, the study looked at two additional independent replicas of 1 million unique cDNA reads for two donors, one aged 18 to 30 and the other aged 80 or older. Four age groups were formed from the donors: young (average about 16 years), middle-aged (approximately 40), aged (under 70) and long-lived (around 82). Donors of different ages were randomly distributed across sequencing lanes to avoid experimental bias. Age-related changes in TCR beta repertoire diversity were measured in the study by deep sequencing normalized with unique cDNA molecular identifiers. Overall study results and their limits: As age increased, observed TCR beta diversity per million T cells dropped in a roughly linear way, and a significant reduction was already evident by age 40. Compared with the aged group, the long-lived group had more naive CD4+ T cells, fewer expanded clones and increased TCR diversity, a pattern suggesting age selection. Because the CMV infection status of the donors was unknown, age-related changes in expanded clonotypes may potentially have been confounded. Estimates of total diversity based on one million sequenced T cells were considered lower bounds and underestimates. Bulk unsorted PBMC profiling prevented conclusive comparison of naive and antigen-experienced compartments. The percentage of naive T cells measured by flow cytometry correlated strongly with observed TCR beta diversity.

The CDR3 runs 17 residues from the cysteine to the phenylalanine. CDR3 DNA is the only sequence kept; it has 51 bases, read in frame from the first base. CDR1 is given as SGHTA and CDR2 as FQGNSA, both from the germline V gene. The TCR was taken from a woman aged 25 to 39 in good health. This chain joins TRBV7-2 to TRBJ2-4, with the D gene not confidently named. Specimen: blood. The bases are TGTGTCAGCAGCTCATGGGCACTGGGTCCGACCAAAAACATTCAGTACTTC. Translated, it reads CVSSSWALGPTKNIQYF.